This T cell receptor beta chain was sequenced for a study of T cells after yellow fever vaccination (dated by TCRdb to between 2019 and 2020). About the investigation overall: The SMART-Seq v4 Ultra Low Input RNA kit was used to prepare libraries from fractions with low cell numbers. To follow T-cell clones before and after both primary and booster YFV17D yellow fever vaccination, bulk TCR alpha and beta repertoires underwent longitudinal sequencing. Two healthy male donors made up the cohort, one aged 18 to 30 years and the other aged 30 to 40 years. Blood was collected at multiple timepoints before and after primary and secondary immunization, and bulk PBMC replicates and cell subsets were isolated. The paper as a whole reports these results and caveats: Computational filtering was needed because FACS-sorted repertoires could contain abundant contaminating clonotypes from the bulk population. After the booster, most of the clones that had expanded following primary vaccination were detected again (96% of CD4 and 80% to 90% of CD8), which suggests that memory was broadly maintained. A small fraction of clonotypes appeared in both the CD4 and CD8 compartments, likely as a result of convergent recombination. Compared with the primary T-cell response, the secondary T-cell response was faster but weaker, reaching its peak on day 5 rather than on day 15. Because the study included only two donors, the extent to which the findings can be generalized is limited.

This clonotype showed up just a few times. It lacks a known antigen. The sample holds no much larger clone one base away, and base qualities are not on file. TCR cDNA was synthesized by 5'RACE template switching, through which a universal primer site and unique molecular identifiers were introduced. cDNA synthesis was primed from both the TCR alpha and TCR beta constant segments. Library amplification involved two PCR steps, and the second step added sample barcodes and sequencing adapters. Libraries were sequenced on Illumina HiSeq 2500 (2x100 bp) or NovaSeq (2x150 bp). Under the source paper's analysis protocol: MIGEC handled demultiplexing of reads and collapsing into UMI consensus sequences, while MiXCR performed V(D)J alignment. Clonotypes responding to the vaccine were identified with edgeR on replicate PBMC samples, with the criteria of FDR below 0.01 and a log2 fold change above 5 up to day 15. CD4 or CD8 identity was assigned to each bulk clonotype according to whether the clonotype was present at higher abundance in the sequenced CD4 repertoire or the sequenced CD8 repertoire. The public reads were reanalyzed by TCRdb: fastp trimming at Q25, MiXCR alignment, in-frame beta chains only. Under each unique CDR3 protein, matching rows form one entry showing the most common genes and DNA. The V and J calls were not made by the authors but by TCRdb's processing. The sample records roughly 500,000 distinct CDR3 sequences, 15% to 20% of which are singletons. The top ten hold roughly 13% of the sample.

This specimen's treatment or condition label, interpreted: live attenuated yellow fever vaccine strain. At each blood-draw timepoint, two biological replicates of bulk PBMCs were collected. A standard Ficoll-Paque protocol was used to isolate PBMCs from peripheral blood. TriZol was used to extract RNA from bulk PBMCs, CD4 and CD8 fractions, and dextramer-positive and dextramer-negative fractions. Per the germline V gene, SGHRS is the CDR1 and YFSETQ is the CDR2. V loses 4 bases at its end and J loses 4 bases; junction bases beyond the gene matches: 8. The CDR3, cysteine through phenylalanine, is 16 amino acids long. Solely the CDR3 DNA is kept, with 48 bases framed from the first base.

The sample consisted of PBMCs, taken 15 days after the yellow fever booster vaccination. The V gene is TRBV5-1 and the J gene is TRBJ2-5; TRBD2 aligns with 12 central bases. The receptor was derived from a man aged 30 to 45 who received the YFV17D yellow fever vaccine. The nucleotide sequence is TGCGCCAGCAGCACCTTGACTAGCGGGAGAGGAGAGACCCAGTACTTC. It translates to CASSTLTSGRGETQYF.